One sample yielded the 18 T cell receptor beta chains listed below, sequenced in a study of CXCR3-negative and CXCR3-positive naive CD8 T cells. The libraries of TRB cDNA were constructed through 5' RACE using UMI labels. Following a re-call of the 5' RACE reads, TCRdb has one entry per CDR3 protein and lacks DNA. The sample holds about 58,000 distinct CDR3 sequences. Sequencing input: naive CXCR3- CD8+ T cells from blood. Stated subset: CD45RO-CCR7+CD27+CD95- naive CD8+ T cells lacking CXCR3 (TNR3-). These receptor sequences come from a human donor in good health. Some clones in this sample may be carry-over from other donors' samples.

CDR3 in amino acids: CASSLQGGGGNTEAFF. V and J are TRBV4-1 and TRBJ1-1; TCRdb's D gene call, TRBD1, goes unchecked for lack of DNA. CDR1 and CDR2 (germline): MGHRA, YSYEKL. The CDR3 runs 16 residues.

This sequence joins TRBV5-1 and TRBJ2-7; lacking DNA, the TRBD2 call made by TCRdb goes unchecked. CDR1 SGHRS and CDR2 YFSETQ come from the germline V gene. This CDR3 contains 12 residues. The CDR3: CASGRQGGEQYF.

This chain joins TRBV3-2 and TRBJ2-1; TCRdb's D gene call, TRBD2, goes unchecked for lack of DNA. TRBV3-2 is deemed a pseudogene. The CDR3 spans 13 residues. Here the CDR3 reads CASIPLRANEQFF.

CDR3 protein: CSGGIQETQYF. This chain uses TRBV29-1 with TRBJ2-5; the TCRdb call, TRBD1, lacks DNA for checking. This CDR3 is 11 amino acids long. The germline gives CDR1 SQVTM, CDR2 ANQGSEA.

The chain uses TRBV29-1 and TRBJ1-2; TCRdb's D gene call, TRBD1, goes unchecked for lack of DNA. Germline CDR1 is SQVTM and CDR2 is ANQGSEA. CDR3 length equals 14 residues. CDR3 sequence reads: CSVEEGHLNYGYTF. Looking up the rest from reference TRBV29-1 and TRBJ1-2 gives the full variable domain: SAVISQKPSRDICQRGTSLTIQCQVDSQVTMMFWYRQQPGQSLTLIATANQGSEATYESGFVIDKFPISRPNLTFSTLTVSNMSPEDSSIYLCSVEEGHLNYGYTFGSGTRLTVV.

V gene TRBV12-3 or TRBV12-4 combines with J gene TRBJ1-2; TCRdb's D call, TRBD1, is unchecked because there is no DNA. The CDR3 runs to 19 residues. The CDR3: CASSPELWGGPTGLDGYTF.

The J gene is TRBJ1-5, the V gene TRBV11-2; TCRdb picks TRBD1, but there is no DNA to check that call. The germline gives CDR1 SGHAT, CDR2 FQNNGV. CDR3 length: 15 residues. CDR3 loop: CASSPTGTGRWPQHF.

The J gene is TRBJ2-5, the V gene TRBV7-2; checking the TCRdb D call of TRBD2 is not possible without DNA. Germline V gene data show CDR1 as SGHTA and CDR2 as FQGNSA. This CDR3 has 15 amino acids. This chain's CDR3 is CASSASGTLGETQYF.

The CDR3 loop reads CASNGGINYGYTF. The rearrangement links TRBV9 to TRBJ1-2. This CDR3 has 13 residues. Germline values: CDR1 SGDLS, CDR2 YYNGEE.

This rearrangement joins TRBV4-1 to TRBJ1-1. In germline, CDR1 is MGHRA, CDR2 YSYEKL. The CDR3 is 14 residues long. CDR3: CASSQGVLNTEAFF.

The gene calls are TRBV6-5 and TRBJ1-2; as DNA is missing, the TRBD1 call by TCRdb cannot be tested. The CDR3 runs to 16 residues. Germline assignment: CDR1 MNHEY and CDR2 SVGAGI. CDR3 sequence reads: CASSSPTGEINYGYTF.

The J gene is TRBJ2-7, the V gene TRBV13; TCRdb reports TRBD1, a call that lacks DNA to check it against. This CDR3 has 12 residues. Germline-derived CDR1 and CDR2 are PRHDT and FYEKMQ (reference sequence). This CDR3 reads CASSLDRGRRYF.

The CDR3 sequence: CASSLVPLSEQFF. The chain carries TRBV7-2 and TRBJ2-1; the TCRdb call, TRBD2, lacks DNA for checking. This CDR3 is 13 amino acids long. The V gene's germline CDR1 is SGHTA and CDR2 FQGNSA.

The gene calls are TRBV25-1 and TRBJ2-7; the D call from TCRdb, TRBD1, cannot be confirmed without DNA. Germline CDR1 and CDR2: MGHDK and SYGVNS. This CDR3 has 13 amino acids. The CDR3 loop is CASRGLDSYEQYF.

The rearrangement links TRBV7-8 to TRBJ2-3; TCRdb names TRBD2, which stays unverified in the absence of DNA. The CDR3 has 12 residues. Germline CDR1 reads SGHVS; CDR2 reads FQNEAQ. The CDR3 loop is CASSRGSDTQYF.

CDR3 residues: CASSADSLPAYGYTF. This rearrangement joins TRBV14 to TRBJ1-2. This CDR3 contains 15 residues. Germline V gene sequence: CDR1 SGHDN, CDR2 FVKESK.

The rearrangement joins TRBV19 to TRBJ2-1; without DNA, the TCRdb call of TRBD2 cannot be checked. The CDR3 is made up of 13 amino acids. Germline-derived CDR1 and CDR2 are LNHDA and SQIVND (reference sequence). CDR3 region: CASGVAGYNEQFF.

The rearrangement uses TRBV29-1 and TRBJ2-3; checking the TCRdb D call of TRBD1 is not possible without DNA. Germline loops: CDR1 SQVTM, CDR2 ANQGSEA. The CDR3 sequence is 15 residues long. The CDR3 sequence: CSVEGRGLSTDTQYF.